Presented here are 15 T cell receptor beta chains from one specimen sequenced in a study of blood T cell repertoires in COVID-19. This table comes from immunoSEQ multiplex PCR, and its TCRdb copy is limited to in-frame clones, with some not included. The table includes tens of thousands of clones, 86% detected once. The specimen was peripheral blood. The receptors derive from a human donor in a cohort sampled during active COVID-19.

CDR3 loop: CASSGGLAASTDTQYF. The CDR3 DNA sequence: TGTGCCAGCAGCGGTGGGTTAGCGGCAAGCACAGATACGCAGTATTTT. The V gene is TRBV11-3, the J gene TRBJ2-3; a possible D gene is TRBD2 (6 bases). The CDR3 has 16 amino acids. Germline V gene lookup returns CDR1 SGHNT and CDR2 YENEEA. Trimming left V 5 bases short and J 0 bases short, with 15 bases between. Filled out from reference TRBV11-3 and TRBJ2-3, the complete variable domain reads EAGVVQSPRYKIIEKKQPVAFWCNPISGHNTLYWYLQNLGQGPELLIRYENEEAVDDSQLPKDRFSAERLKGVDSTLKIQPAELGDSAVYLCASSGGLAASTDTQYFGPGTRLTVL.

The chain links TRBV15 to TRBJ1-6, with 7 bases fitting TRBD1. The CDR3 spans 13 residues. The V segment lost 8 bases and the J segment 8 bases; nucleotides outside the gene matches: 6. Germline V gene data show CDR1 as LNHNV and CDR2 as YYDKDF (reference sequence). CDR3 amino acids: CATRGQGDSPLHF. The DNA of the CDR3 is TGTGCCACCCGAGGGCAGGGGGATTCACCCCTCCACTTT.

The chain recombines TRBV6-4 with TRBJ2-1, with D possibly TRBD2 on 6 matching bases. CDR3 length: 16 amino acids. The V end was cut by 6 bases, the J end by 0 bases, with 15 bases between. Germline CDR1 and CDR2: MRHNA and SNTAGT. CDR3 DNA sequence: TGTGCCAGCAGCCGGGCGGGGCTTAGCTCCTACAATGAGCAGTTCTTC. Protein sequence: CASSRAGLSSYNEQFF.

The V and J genes are TRBV6-5 and TRBJ2-1; D remains ambiguous. CDR1 and CDR2 from the germline V gene are MNHEY and SVGAGI. V dropped 7 bases and J dropped 3 bases, with 16 bases sitting between them. This CDR3 spans 15 amino acids. CDR3 in DNA: TGTGCCAGCAAAGGTTACCAGGTCATCTACAATGAGCAGTTCTTC. It specifies CASKGYQVIYNEQFF.

V is TRBV7-9 and J is TRBJ2-5, with 8 nucleotides matching TRBD2. In germline, CDR1 is SEHNR, CDR2 FQNEAQ (reference sequence). Trimming removed 2 bases from V and 1 base from J; junction bases left unmatched: 6. This CDR3 has 16 residues. CDR3 coding DNA: TGTGCCAGCAGCTTAATTGCGGGGGGACCCCAAGAGACCCAGTACTTC. Its protein product is CASSLIAGGPQETQYF. The full variable domain, in which reference TRBV7-9 and TRBJ2-5 provide the parts outside the CDR3, is DTGVSQNPRHKITKRGQNVTFRCDPISEHNRLYWYRQTLGQGPEFLTYFQNEAQLEKSRLLSDRFSAERPKGSFSTLEIQRTEQGDSAMYLCASSLIAGGPQETQYFGPGTRLLVL.

The V gene is TRBV7-9, the J gene TRBJ2-2; 8 positions match TRBD1. The CDR3 extends over 15 amino acids. Germline values: CDR1 SEHNR, CDR2 FQNEAQ (reference sequence). V shed 5 bases, J shed 7 bases, and the junction held 9 bases outside the gene matches. The CDR3 DNA reads as TGTGCCAGCAGCCCAGGACAGGGAAGTGACGGGGAGCTGTTTTTT. Amino acid sequence: CASSPGQGSDGELFF.

This clone occurred once. The rearrangement links TRBV4-1 to TRBJ1-2, with D unclear. The CDR3 extends over 14 amino acids. The germline CDR1 and CDR2 sequences are MGHRA and YSYEKL. Trimming took 4 bases from V and 2 from J, leaving 11 bases between them. CDR3 DNA: TGCGCCAGCAGCCCCAGTTTCTCAAACTATGGCTACACCTTC. Protein product: CASSPSFSNYGYTF.

V usage is TRBV11-3 and J usage is TRBJ2-3; D unresolved. Germline CDR1 is SGHNT and CDR2 is YENEEA. Trimming stripped 3 bases from V and 0 bases from J, with 10 bases between. The CDR3 covers 15 residues. CDR3 sequence: CASSLGYSSTDTQYF. The CDR3 nucleotides are TGTGCCAGCAGCTTGGGCTATTCTAGCACAGATACGCAGTATTTT.

DNA for the CDR3: TGTGCCAGCAGCTCCCAACAGACAGCAAGCTCTGGAAACACCATATATTTT. Translating it yields CASSSQQTASSGNTIYF. This chain joins TRBV7-2 and TRBJ1-3, with D tentatively TRBD1 (5 bases). Trimming removed 4 bases at V and 0 bases at J, with 16 bases between. This CDR3 is 17 amino acids long. Germline CDR1 and CDR2: SGHTA and FQGNSA.

The rearrangement links TRBV19 to TRBJ1-5, with a possible D match to TRBD1 (6 bases). Trimming removed 5 bases at V and 1 base at J, with 15 bases between. This CDR3 has 16 residues. Germline CDR1 LNHDA, CDR2 SQIVND (reference sequence). CDR3 amino acids: CASSVTGRMSNQPQHF. The CDR3 region has the DNA TGTGCCAGTAGTGTAACAGGGCGCATGAGCAATCAGCCCCAGCATTTT. The full variable domain, with the rest looked up from reference TRBV19 and TRBJ1-5, is DGGITQSPKYLFRKEGQNVTLSCEQNLNHDAMYWYRQDPGQGLRLIYYSQIVNDFQKGDIAEGYSVSREKKESFPLTVTSAQKNPTAFYLCASSVTGRMSNQPQHFGDGTRLSIL.

This clone showed up just once. The chain employs TRBV7-9 and TRBJ2-3; TRBD2 matches at 9 bases. Trimming removed 6 bases from V and 6 bases from J; junction bases left unmatched: 13. Per the germline V gene, CDR1 is SEHNR and CDR2 is FQNEAQ (reference sequence). The CDR3 extends over 16 amino acids. CDR3 protein: CASRVDAGGPGDTQYF. CDR3 nucleotide sequence: TGTGCCAGCAGGGTTGATGCGGGGGGGCCTGGGGATACGCAGTATTTT.

The chain combines TRBV6-1 with TRBJ1-2; TRBD1 agrees at 7 bases. Germline V gene data show CDR1 as MNHNS and CDR2 as SASEGT. There are 14 residues in the CDR3. V shed 3 bases and J 7 bases; nucleotides not matched to a gene: 8. CDR3 nucleotide sequence: TGTGCCAGCAGTGAGTGGAGACAGGGCTCTGGCTACACCTTC. It is translated as CASSEWRQGSGYTF.

The V call is TRBV7-2, the J call TRBJ1-2, with 10 bases aligning to TRBD1. This CDR3 is 14 amino acids long. CDR1 and CDR2 from the germline V gene are SGHTA and FQGNSA. With 10 bases clipped from V and 2 bases from J, the junction kept 7 bases outside the gene matches. The CDR3, as DNA: TGTGCCAACGACGAGGACAGGGGGAACTATGGCTACACCTTC. It specifies CANDEDRGNYGYTF.

The J gene is TRBJ2-2, the V gene TRBV10-2, with a weak D call TRBD1 (5 bases). Deletions cut 0 bases from V and 7 bases from J, with 6 bases between. CDR1 and CDR2 (germline): WSHSY, SAAADI. CDR3 length: 13 amino acids. DNA for the CDR3: TGCGCCAGCAGTGAGTCCAGGGTCGGGGAGCTGTTTTTT. Amino acids: CASSESRVGELFF.

The chain has TRBV6-2 or TRBV6-3 and TRBJ1-1, with unresolved D. From germline, CDR1 is MNHEY and CDR2 SVGEGT. This CDR3 is built from 18 residues. Trimming removed 6 bases at V and 3 bases at J, with 26 bases between. DNA for the CDR3: TGTGCCAGCAGCCCCAGCCGGCGGACTGGGCCCAAGTACACTGAAGCTTTCTTT. Protein: CASSPSRRTGPKYTEAFF.